These 8 T cell receptor beta chains came from one sample sequenced in a study of blood T cells in healthy people across ages. A second PCR of 7 to 11 cycles used a sample-barcoded 5' primer and a J-beta primer mix. TCRdb recomputed calls from the 5' RACE reads with MiXCR, one row per CDR3 protein. Among approximately 800,000 distinct CDR3 sequences listed, about 26% were seen once. The same sample was also studied in work on T cells of mothers and their children.

The sequenced sample consisted of blood. All receptors derive from a boy aged 10-17 years in good health.

The chain uses TRBV5-1 and TRBJ2-1, with D possibly being TRBD1 (5 bases). The CDR3 is made up of 15 amino acids. V gave up 5 bases and J gave up 2 bases, with 14 bases separating them. Germline loops: CDR1 SGHRS, CDR2 YFSETQ. The DNA for the CDR3 is TGCGCCAGCAGACGTACAGGCGGCGCCTACAATGAGCAGTTCTTC. This codes for CASRRTGGAYNEQFF. Using reference TRBV5-1 and TRBJ2-1 for the parts outside the CDR3, the full variable domain is KAGVTQTPRYLIKTRGQQVTLSCSPISGHRSVSWYQQTPGQGLQFLFEYFSETQRNKGNFPGRFSGRQFSNSRSEMNVSTLELGDSALYLCASRRTGGAYNEQFFGPGTRLTVL.

The chain couples TRBV4-3 to TRBJ1-2; D is ambiguous. The CDR3 has 16 amino acids. Deletions cut 1 base from V and 8 bases from J, with 20 bases between. CDR1 and CDR2 (germline): LGHNA, YSLEER. CDR3 region: CASSQGADARIRGYTF. The CDR3 nucleotides read TGCGCCAGCAGCCAAGGGGCGGACGCCCGGATTAGAGGCTACACCTTC.

The V and J genes are TRBV2 and TRBJ1-1; D is uncertain. Between the trimmed V and J ends, which lost 3 bases and 4 bases, there was a span of 12 bases. The CDR3 consists of 14 residues. Germline CDR1 SNHLY, CDR2 FYNNEI. CDR3 in amino acids: CASSETTAGTEAFF. The CDR3 DNA reads TGTGCCAGCAGTGAGACGACGGCTGGCACTGAAGCTTTCTTT.

The V gene is TRBV4-1, the J gene TRBJ2-3; D is possibly TRBD1 or TRBD2 (5 bases each). The germline V gene encodes CDR1 MGHRA and CDR2 YSYEKL. With 1 base removed from V and 2 bases from J, the gap between germline ends came to 19 bases. The CDR3 consists of 18 residues. The CDR3 region has the DNA TGCGCCAGCAGCCAAGTGGCCGGGGCGGCCTTCGACACAGATACGCAGTATTTT. Protein sequence: CASSQVAGAAFDTDTQYF.

There are a few counts of this clonotype. The chain recombines TRBV29-1 with TRBJ1-2; D unresolved. The germline V gene has CDR1 SQVTM and CDR2 ANQGSEA. The V end lost 2 bases, the J end lost 5 bases, and 9 bases lay between the germline ends. CDR3 length: 12 residues. The chain's CDR3 is CSVESQFYGYTF. For the CDR3, the DNA is TGCAGCGTTGAATCTCAGTTTTATGGCTACACCTTC.

The table lists this clonotype with a few counts. One end of the junction fails to match germline, which may point to a read error. The genes are TRBV6-1 and TRBJ1-4, with D unclear. CDR3 length: 12 amino acids. CDR1 is MNHNS and CDR2 is SASEGT in the germline V gene. The CDR3 loop is CASSELSGRLFF. The DNA of the CDR3 is TGCGCCAGCAGTGAATTATCCGGGAGACTGTTTTTT.

This clonotype came up a few times. The chain is built from TRBV5-5 and TRBJ2-3; 12 bases agree with TRBD2. Germline V gene data show CDR1 as SGHKS and CDR2 as YYEKEE (reference sequence). The trim removed 5 bases at V and 1 base at J, leaving 5 bases unmatched. This CDR3 is 16 amino acids long. The CDR3 region is CASSRRLAGGTDTQYF. DNA for the CDR3: TGTGCCAGCAGTCGTAGACTAGCGGGAGGCACAGATACGCAGTATTTT.

The rearrangement uses TRBV5-1 and TRBJ2-3; possibly TRBD1 for D (6 bases). CDR1 is SGHRS, CDR2 YFSETQ, per germline. With 1 base removed from V and 2 bases from J, the gap between germline ends came to 11 bases. The CDR3 runs to 15 residues. DNA of the CDR3: TGCGCCAGCAGCTTGACAGGGAAAGACACAGATACGCAGTATTTT. Protein sequence: CASSLTGKDTDTQYF.